Only a few counts were recorded for the clone carrying this T cell receptor beta chain. What it binds is not known. Use of 60 Vbeta and 13 Jbeta primers characterized the PCR. Assay: immunoSEQ multiplex PCR; the TCRdb copy retains only in-frame clones and omits some. The top ten clones hold about 0.76% of a sample with 100,000 to 150,000 clones, about 86% of them seen once. The sample is drawn from a study of cytomegalovirus exposure and HLA in healthy donors. V lost 4 bases, J lost 9 bases, and 7 bases stayed unmatched. This CDR3 comprises 13 residues. Germline loops: CDR1 LGHNA, CDR2 YSLEER. Whole-study results and caveats: Most TCR sequences were rare, but some public TCRs occurred in many donors. It was reported in a later analysis that an Asian-associated ancestry cluster showed fewer N-insertions than the approximately 670-donor mean. Sequencing likely caused a cluster of highly shared sequence variants.

The sequenced sample was PBMCs. The genes are TRBV4-3 and TRBJ1-2; 8 nucleotides line up with TRBD1. The clonotype originates from a man aged 18 to 35 in good health and CMV-seronegative. CDR3 region: CASSPGTGWSYTF. The CDR3 DNA reads TGCGCCAGCAGCCCCGGGACAGGCTGGAGCTACACCTTC.